One and the same sample provided the 27 T cell receptor beta chains below, sequenced in a study of T-cell memory formation after mild COVID-19. TCRdb itself ran the 5' RACE reads through MiXCR, one entry per CDR3 protein. The data show 300,000 to 400,000 distinct CDR3 sequences, roughly 15% seen once. Sequencing used PBMCs or a T cell subset sorted from them (not recorded which). All receptors come from a man younger than 35 who had mild COVID-19 (a few samples of this study predate the infection). Cell type and time point are not known.

The chain links TRBV24-1 to TRBJ1-5; D ambiguous. CDR3 length: 14 amino acids. The germline gives CDR1 KGHDR, CDR2 SFDVKD. Trimming stripped 4 bases from V and 0 bases from J, with 6 bases between. CDR3 coding DNA: TGTGCCACCAGTGACGCTTATAGCAATCAGCCCCAGCATTTT. Translation gives CATSDAYSNQPQHF.

This clonotype turned up a few times. This CDR3 is CASSLPVSYEQYF. The CDR3 DNA reads TGTGCCAGCAGCTTACCCGTATCCTACGAGCAGTACTTC. The chain joins TRBV7-9 to TRBJ2-7; D not resolved. Trimming cost V 2 bases and J 1 base, with 6 bases left between them. Germline assignment: CDR1 SEHNR and CDR2 FQNEAQ (reference sequence). CDR3 length equals 13 residues. Complete variable domain (other parts from reference TRBV7-9 and TRBJ2-7): DTGVSQNPRHKITKRGQNVTFRCDPISEHNRLYWYRQTLGQGPEFLTYFQNEAQLEKSRLLSDRFSAERPKGSFSTLEIQRTEQGDSAMYLCASSLPVSYEQYFGPGTRLTVT.

The V and J genes are TRBV19 and TRBJ1-5; D is ambiguous. Germline values: CDR1 LNHDA, CDR2 SQIVND (reference sequence). Between the trimmed V and J ends, which lost 0 bases and 2 bases, there was a span of 11 bases. The CDR3 sequence is 16 residues long. CDR3 nucleotide sequence: TGTGCCAGTAGTATAGATCATTGGGCGGGCAATCAGCCCCAGCATTTT. This sequence encodes CASSIDHWAGNQPQHF.

Concerning this clonotype: Its ends do not fully match the called genes, so a read error is possible. The V call is TRBV20-1, the J call TRBJ2-7; D unclear. Looked up from germline, CDR1 is DFQATT and CDR2 is SNEGSKA (reference sequence). The CDR3 runs to 12 residues. CDR3 bases: TGCAGTGCGAGAGCTGGACCGAGCGAGCAGTACTTC. It translates to CSARAGPSEQYF.

This clonotype has a handful of counts. The V and J genes are TRBV20-1 and TRBJ1-6, with D perhaps matching TRBD1 (6 bases). Trimming stripped 3 bases from V and 6 bases from J, with 15 bases between. CDR3 size: 15 residues. CDR1 and CDR2 from the germline V gene are DFQATT and SNEGSKA (reference sequence). As DNA, the CDR3 is TGCAGTGCTAGTGGGCGTGACAGGACTAATTCACCCCTCCACTTT. It encodes CSASGRDRTNSPLHF.

This clonotype was found a few times. This chain connects TRBV4-2 to TRBJ2-3; the match to TRBD2 covers 7 bases. CDR1 and CDR2 (germline): LGHNA, YNFKEQ. The CDR3 sequence is 14 residues long. After removal of 2 bases from V and 1 base from J, the junction contained 0 bases not matched to a gene. CDR3 sequence (DNA): TGTGCCAGCAGCCAACGGGGGGGCACAGATACGCAGTATTTT. Translation gives CASSQRGGTDTQYF.

This clonotype occurred a few times. This chain uses TRBV27 with TRBJ1-2; the D is unclear. CDR3 size: 14 residues. Germline V gene sequence: CDR1 MNHEY, CDR2 SMNVEV (reference sequence). With 8 bases removed from V and 3 bases from J, the gap between germline ends came to 16 bases. The DNA for the CDR3 is TGTGCCAGCGGCCGGGCCCCCGGGGACTATGGCTACACCTTC. Amino acid sequence: CASGRAPGDYGYTF.

This clonotype was detected a few times. The V call is TRBV5-1, the J call TRBJ1-4; D remains ambiguous. V lost 5 bases and J lost 8, with 13 bases in between. This CDR3 has 13 residues. CDR1 is SGHRS, CDR2 YFSETQ, per germline. This CDR3 is CASSLMSSEKLFF. In DNA form, the CDR3 reads TGCGCCAGCAGTTTGATGTCCTCCGAAAAACTGTTTTTT.

The sample holds a few counts of this clonotype. The chain joins TRBV6-5 to TRBJ1-5, with 8 nucleotides matching TRBD1. There are 15 residues in the CDR3. V lost 6 bases to trimming and J lost 4 bases; unmatched junction nucleotides: 8. In germline, CDR1 is MNHEY, CDR2 SVGAGI. CDR3 coding DNA: TGTGCCAGCAGCCACGACAGGGGAGGAAATCAGCCCCAGCATTTT. Protein: CASSHDRGGNQPQHF.

The chain links TRBV7-2 to TRBJ1-1; D is undetermined. The CDR3 is 17 amino acids. V was pared by 0 bases and J by 0 bases, with 14 bases between. Per the germline V gene, CDR1 is SGHTA and CDR2 is FQGNSA. The CDR3 here is CASSLAAGFGMNTEAFF. CDR3 coding DNA: TGTGCCAGCAGCTTAGCGGCGGGGTTCGGGATGAACACTGAAGCTTTCTTT.

The rearrangement uses TRBV14 and TRBJ1-1, with unresolved D. Germline CDR1 and CDR2: SGHDN and FVKESK. The CDR3 is 11 amino acids. Trimming shortened V by 5 bases and J by 10 bases, and 11 bases separated the two germline ends. CDR3 sequence reads: CASSFGGTAFF. As DNA, the CDR3 is TGTGCCAGCAGCTTTGGTGGAACAGCTTTCTTT.

This clonotype showed up many times. The V call is TRBV28, the J call TRBJ2-7, with 8 positions matching TRBD1. The germline V gene encodes CDR1 MDHEN and CDR2 SYDVKM. The trim removed 3 bases at V and 5 bases at J, leaving 3 bases unmatched. This CDR3 contains 13 residues. CDR3 bases: TGTGCCAGCAGTTTTGACAGGGGCCACGAGCAGTACGTC. The encoded protein is CASSFDRGHEQYV.

This clonotype has a count of ten or more. The chain employs TRBV4-1 and TRBJ1-2; D call uncertain. The CDR3 contains 12 residues. CDR1 and CDR2 (germline): MGHRA, YSYEKL. Between the trimmed V and J ends, which lost 0 bases and 5 bases, there was a span of 4 bases. The CDR3 coding sequence is TGCGCCAGCAGCCAAGAGGGGTATGGCTACACCTTC. This encodes CASSQEGYGYTF.

This rearrangement joins TRBV6-6 to TRBJ1-4, with 7 nucleotides matching TRBD1. The CDR3 loop spans 13 amino acids. With V trimmed by 6 bases and J by 11 bases, 9 bases remained unmatched. Germline CDR1 MNHNY, CDR2 SVGAGI (reference sequence). This chain's CDR3 is CASRERGQHKLFF. CDR3 nucleotides: TGTGCCAGCAGGGAAAGGGGACAGCACAAACTGTTTTTT.

The rearrangement joins TRBV12-3 or TRBV12-4 to TRBJ2-5, with D perhaps TRBD1 (6 bases). The CDR3 consists of 16 residues. V lost 3 bases to trimming and J lost 2 bases, with 16 bases between them. The chain's CDR3 is CASSFIGRGGQETQYF. CDR3 nucleotides: TGTGCCAGCAGTTTTATAGGCAGGGGCGGGCAAGAGACCCAGTACTTC.

In its sample, this clonotype was seen many times. J is TRBJ2-7 and V is TRBV15; tentatively, D is TRBD2 (5 bases). Germline V gives CDR1 LNHNV, CDR2 YYDKDF (reference sequence). The CDR3 has 15 amino acids. Trimming took 3 bases from V and 0 from J, leaving 12 bases between them. The CDR3 sequence: CATSRDSLTSYEQYF. The CDR3 bases are TGTGCCACCAGCAGGGACTCCCTGACCTCCTACGAGCAGTACTTC.

The V gene is TRBV6-2 or TRBV6-3, the J gene TRBJ1-5; TRBD1 matches 9 bases. The CDR3 sequence is 20 residues long. Germline CDR1 MNHEY, CDR2 SVGEGT. V gave up 5 bases and J gave up 0 bases; unmatched junction bases: 17. This CDR3 is CASSPPGTGSYRRSNQPQHF. CDR3 nucleotide sequence: TGTGCCAGCAGTCCTCCCGGGACAGGGAGCTATAGACGTAGCAATCAGCCCCAGCATTTT.

The rearrangement joins TRBV12-3 or TRBV12-4 to TRBJ2-7; perhaps TRBD1 as D (6 bases). The germline V and J ends were trimmed by 5 bases and 7 bases, with 15 bases remaining between them. The CDR3 runs 13 residues. The CDR3 loop is CASSVSQGWEQYV. In DNA form, the CDR3 reads TGTGCCAGCAGTGTCTCACAGGGATGGGAGCAGTACGTC.

At least ten counts were recorded for this clonotype. DNA for the CDR3: TGTGCCAGCAGCGTGCCTGGGACTCCGGAGACCCAGTACTTC. Its translation: CASSVPGTPETQYF. The rearrangement links TRBV12-3 or TRBV12-4 to TRBJ2-5; possibly TRBD2 for D (6 bases). This CDR3 is built from 14 residues. The V end lost 6 bases, the J end lost 5 bases, and 16 bases lay between the germline ends.

This clonotype was counted only a few times. The gene calls are TRBV6-5 and TRBJ1-2; D remains unclear. The CDR3 covers 14 residues. The germline gives CDR1 MNHEY, CDR2 SVGAGI. V lost 2 bases, J lost 4 bases, and 11 bases lay in between. This chain's CDR3 is CASSYGQVSYGYTF. The CDR3 DNA reads as TGTGCCAGCAGTTACGGTCAGGTCTCCTATGGCTACACCTTC.

The chain employs TRBV7-9 and TRBJ2-3; 9 nucleotides match TRBD2. V lost 5 bases, J lost 5 bases, and 14 bases stayed unmatched. Germline CDR1 is SEHNR and CDR2 is FQNEAQ (reference sequence). The CDR3 consists of 17 residues. The CDR3 DNA follows: TGTGCCAGCAGCCCCTTGAGGAGCGGGGGGCCGATAGATACGCAGTATTTT. Its protein product is CASSPLRSGGPIDTQYF.

This clonotype was found many times. V is TRBV12-3 or TRBV12-4 and J is TRBJ2-3; TRBD1 agrees at 7 bases. CDR3 length: 14 residues. Germline trimming cut 7 bases from V and 4 bases from J; bases unmatched to any gene: 8. CDR3 bases: TGTGCCAGCAATCGGCCAGGGGGAGCAGATACGCAGTATTTT. Amino acid sequence: CASNRPGGADTQYF.

J is TRBJ1-5 and V is TRBV6-1; no reliable D call. The CDR3 loop spans 14 amino acids. CDR1 is MNHNS, CDR2 SASEGT, per germline. V lost 5 bases and J lost 3, with 11 bases in between. The CDR3 here is CASSYRQINQPQHF. The DNA of the CDR3 is TGTGCCAGCAGTTACAGACAAATCAATCAGCCCCAGCATTTT.

At least ten counts were recorded for this clonotype. V is TRBV9 and J is TRBJ1-4, with 8 bases lining up with TRBD1. The J segment lost 5 bases and the V segment lost 4 bases, leaving 4 bases of the junction unmatched. The CDR3 length is 14 residues. The germline V gene has CDR1 SGDLS and CDR2 YYNGEE. CDR3: CASSPGGTNEKLFF. The CDR3 bases are TGTGCCAGCAGCCCAGGGGGCACCAATGAAAAACTGTTTTTT.

This clonotype was detected a few times. This chain uses TRBV2 with TRBJ2-2, with 9 nucleotides matching TRBD1. V lost 7 bases, J lost 5 bases, and 5 bases stayed unmatched. Germline V gives CDR1 SNHLY, CDR2 FYNNEI. The CDR3 consists of 14 residues. The CDR3: CASNGQGKTGELFF. The CDR3 coding sequence is TGTGCCAGCAATGGACAGGGGAAAACCGGGGAGCTGTTTTTT. Full variable domain (rest looked up from reference TRBV2 and TRBJ2-2): EPEVTQTPSHQVTQMGQEVILRCVPISNHLYFYWYRQILGQKVEFLVSFYNNEISEKSEIFDDQFSVERPDGSNFTLKIRSTKLEDSAMYFCASNGQGKTGELFFGEGSRLTVL.

This clonotype was counted a few times. The CDR3 nucleotides are TGCGCCAGCATACAGGGGTCCGAGCAGTACGTC. It codes for CASIQGSEQYV. The V call is TRBV10-1, the J call TRBJ2-7, with TRBD1 matching over 7 bases. Germline CDR1 is WNHNN and CDR2 is SYGVQD (reference sequence). V was clipped by 7 bases and J by 6 bases; unmatched bases: 3. CDR3 length: 11 amino acids.

This clonotype appeared many times. One junction end does not reproduce the germline sequence, and a read error may be involved. V usage is TRBV4-2 and J usage is TRBJ2-5; 9 bases agree with TRBD1. The CDR3 spans 13 residues. Germline V gives CDR1 LGHNA, CDR2 YNFKEQ. The CDR3 protein is CASSQDRGETQYF. DNA for the CDR3: TGTGCCAGTAGCCAGGACAGGGGCGAGACCCAGTACTTC.